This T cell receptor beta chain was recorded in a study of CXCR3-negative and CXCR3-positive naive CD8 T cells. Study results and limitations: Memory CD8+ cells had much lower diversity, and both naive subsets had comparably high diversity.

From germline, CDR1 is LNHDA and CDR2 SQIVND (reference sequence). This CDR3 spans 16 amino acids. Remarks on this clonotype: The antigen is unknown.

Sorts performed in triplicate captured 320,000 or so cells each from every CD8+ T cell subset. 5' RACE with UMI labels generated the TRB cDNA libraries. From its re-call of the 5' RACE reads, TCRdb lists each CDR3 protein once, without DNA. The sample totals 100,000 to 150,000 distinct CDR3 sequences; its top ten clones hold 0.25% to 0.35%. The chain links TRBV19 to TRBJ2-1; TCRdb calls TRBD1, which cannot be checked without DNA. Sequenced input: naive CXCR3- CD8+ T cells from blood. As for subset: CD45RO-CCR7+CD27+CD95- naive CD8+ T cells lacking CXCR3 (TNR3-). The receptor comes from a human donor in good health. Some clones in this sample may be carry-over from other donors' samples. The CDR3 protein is CASSMLSGGPYNEQFF.